This entry concerns a single T cell receptor beta chain. Its target is not known. This sample was included in a study of T-cell memory formation after mild COVID-19. General study results and limits: Among contracting clones, CD4+ were mainly CM/EM and CD8+ enriched in EMRA.

The CDR3 loop spans 19 amino acids. CDR1 is SGHDT, CDR2 YYEEEE, per germline. V dropped 6 bases and J dropped 0 bases, with 22 bases sitting between them. TCRdb re-analysed the 5' RACE reads in MiXCR, keeping a single row per CDR3 protein. The profile shows under 550,000 distinct CDR3 sequences, about 18% of them singletons. The rearrangement joins TRBV5-6 to TRBJ2-6; D is possibly TRBD1 (6 bases). Sample: PBMCs or a T cell subset sorted from them (not recorded which). This sequence was found in an adult woman who had mild COVID-19 (a few samples of this study predate the infection). Cell type and time point are not known. CDR3: CASTPPPGTRVSGANVLTF. In DNA, the CDR3 is TGTGCCAGCACTCCGCCCCCAGGGACAAGAGTCTCTGGGGCCAACGTCCTGACTTTC.